Here is one T cell receptor (beta chain) with its context. Germline trimming cut 5 bases from V and 6 bases from J; bases unmatched to any gene: 7. Germline CDR1 MNHEY, CDR2 SVGAGI. The CDR3 is 14 residues long. Healthy bone marrow donors made up the cohort. PCR amplification relied on 60 Vbeta primers (plus 13 Jbeta primers). Per the original data handling: Roughly 11 million of the roughly 80 million unique TCR beta chains counted in a later analysis were shared. Method: immunoSEQ multiplex PCR; TCRdb's copy keeps in-frame clones and lacks some. Clonal size and the V and J genes are those of that table, whereas D and trimming came from the DNA. The data show 150,000 to 200,000 clones, and the top ten clones hold 0.65% to 0.9%. The data were taken from a study of cytomegalovirus exposure and HLA in healthy donors. Study-level information: Unique TCRs numbering roughly 80 million, obtained from HLA-typed donors, made up an early data release.

The specimen sequenced was PBMCs. The V gene is TRBV6-5, the J gene TRBJ2-7, with 10 positions matching TRBD1. The receptor was isolated from a woman aged 18 to 35 in good health and CMV-seropositive. CDR3 in DNA: TGTGCCAGCAGTCCCCCGACAGGGGGCGGCGAGCAGTACTTC. It translates to CASSPPTGGGEQYF.